This T cell receptor beta chain was documented in a study of monozygotic twins with inflammatory bowel disease. CDR1 and CDR2 (germline): SNHLY, FYNNEI. CDR3 length: 16 residues. Points on this clonotype: Its cognate antigen is unknown.

Study-level findings and limits: Individual T cell subtypes were not distinguishable. People with IBD had fewer clonotypes in common with others than healthy twins did, especially with disease activity. Compared with healthy co-twins, IBD patients showed reduced TCRbeta repertoire diversity by inverse Simpson.

Template switching introduced UMIs that contain a 6-nucleotide sample barcode. With the 5' RACE reads reprocessed, TCRdb shows one record per CDR3 protein and no DNA. This sample contains around 410,000 distinct CDR3 sequences. The clonotype was recovered from a human donor with ulcerative colitis or Crohn's disease, or a healthy co-twin of an affected twin (not recorded which). Sequenced input: blood. This sequence joins TRBV2 and TRBJ2-4; TCRdb outputs TRBD2, but without DNA this stays unchecked. The CDR3 protein is CASSEGLLVAKNIQYF. The full variable domain, completed using reference TRBV2 and TRBJ2-4, is EPEVTQTPSHQVTQMGQEVILRCVPISNHLYFYWYRQILGQKVEFLVSFYNNEISEKSEIFDDQFSVERPDGSNFTLKIRSTKLEDSAMYFCASSEGLLVAKNIQYFGAGTRLSVL.